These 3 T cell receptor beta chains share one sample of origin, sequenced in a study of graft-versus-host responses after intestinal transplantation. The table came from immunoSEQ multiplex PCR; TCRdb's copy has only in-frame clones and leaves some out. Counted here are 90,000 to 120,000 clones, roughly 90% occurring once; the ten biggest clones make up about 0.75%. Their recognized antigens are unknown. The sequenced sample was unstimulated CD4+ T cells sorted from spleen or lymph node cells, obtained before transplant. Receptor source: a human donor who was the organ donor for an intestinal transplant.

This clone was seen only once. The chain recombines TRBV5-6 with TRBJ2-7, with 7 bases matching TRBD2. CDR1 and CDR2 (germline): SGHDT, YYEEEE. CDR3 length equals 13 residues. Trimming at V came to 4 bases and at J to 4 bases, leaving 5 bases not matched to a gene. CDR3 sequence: CASSPGLSYEQYF. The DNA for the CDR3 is TGTGCCAGCAGCCCGGGACTATCTTACGAGCAGTACTTC.

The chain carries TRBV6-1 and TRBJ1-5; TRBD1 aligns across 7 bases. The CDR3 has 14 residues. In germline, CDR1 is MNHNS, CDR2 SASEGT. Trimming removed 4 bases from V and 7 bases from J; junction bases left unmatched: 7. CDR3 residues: CASSGDSHTQPQHF. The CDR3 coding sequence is TGTGCCAGCAGTGGGGACAGTCACACCCAGCCCCAGCATTTT.

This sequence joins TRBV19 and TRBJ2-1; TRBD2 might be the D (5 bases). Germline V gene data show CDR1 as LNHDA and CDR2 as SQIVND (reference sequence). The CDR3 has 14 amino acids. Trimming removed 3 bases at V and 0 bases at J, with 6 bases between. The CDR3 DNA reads TGTGCCAGTAGTATCGGGGTCTCCTACAATGAGCAGTTCTTC. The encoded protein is CASSIGVSYNEQFF.